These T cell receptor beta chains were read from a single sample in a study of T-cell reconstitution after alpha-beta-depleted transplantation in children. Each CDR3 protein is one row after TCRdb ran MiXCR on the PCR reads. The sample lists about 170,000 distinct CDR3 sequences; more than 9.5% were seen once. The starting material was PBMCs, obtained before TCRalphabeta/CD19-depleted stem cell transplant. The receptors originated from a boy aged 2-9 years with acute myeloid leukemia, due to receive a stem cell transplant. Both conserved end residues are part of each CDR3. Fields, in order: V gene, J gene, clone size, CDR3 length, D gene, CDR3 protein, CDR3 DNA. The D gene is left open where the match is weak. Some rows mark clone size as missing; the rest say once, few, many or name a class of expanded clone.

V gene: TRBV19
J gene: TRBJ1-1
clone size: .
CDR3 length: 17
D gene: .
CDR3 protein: CASSIELLGTPNTEAFF
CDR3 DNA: TGTGCCAGTAGTATAGAGCTGTTGGGGACCCCGAACACTGAAGCTTTCTTT

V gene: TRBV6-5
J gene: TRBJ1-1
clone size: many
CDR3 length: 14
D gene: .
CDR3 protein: CASSRGTQNTEAFF
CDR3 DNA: TGTGCCAGCAGTCGCGGGACACAGAACACTGAAGCTTTCTTT

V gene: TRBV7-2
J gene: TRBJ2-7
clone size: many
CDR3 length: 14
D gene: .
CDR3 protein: CASSPRVNAYEQYF
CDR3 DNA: TGTGCCAGCAGCCCCAGGGTAAATGCCTACGAGCAGTACTTC

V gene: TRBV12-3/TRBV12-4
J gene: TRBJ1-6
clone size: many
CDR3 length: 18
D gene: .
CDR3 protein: CASSFGFTGMGDNSPLHF
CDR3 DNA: TGTGCCAGCAGTTTCGGATTTACAGGGATGGGGGATAATTCACCCCTCCACTTT

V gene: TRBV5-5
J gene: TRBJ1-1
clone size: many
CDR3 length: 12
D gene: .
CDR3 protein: CASSLGTTEAFF
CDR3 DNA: TGTGCCAGCAGCTTGGGAACCACTGAAGCTTTCTTT

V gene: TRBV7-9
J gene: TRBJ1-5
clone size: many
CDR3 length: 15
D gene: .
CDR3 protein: CASRGRGGSDQPQHF
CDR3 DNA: TGTGCCAGCAGGGGAAGAGGGGGTAGCGATCAGCCCCAGCATTTT

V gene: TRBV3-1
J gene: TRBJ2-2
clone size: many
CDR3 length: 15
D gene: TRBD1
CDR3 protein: CASSQETGEVRELFF
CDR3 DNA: TGTGCCAGCAGCCAAGAGACAGGGGAGGTCCGGGAGCTGTTTTTT

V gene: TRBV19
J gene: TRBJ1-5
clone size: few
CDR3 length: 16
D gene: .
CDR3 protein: CASSIGYRASNQPQHF
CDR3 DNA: TGTGCCAGTAGTATCGGGTACAGGGCTAGCAATCAGCCCCAGCATTTT

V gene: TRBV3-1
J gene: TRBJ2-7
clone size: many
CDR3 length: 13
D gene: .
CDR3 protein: CASSQGLYYEQYF
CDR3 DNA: TGTGCCAGCAGCCAAGGCCTTTACTACGAGCAGTACTTC

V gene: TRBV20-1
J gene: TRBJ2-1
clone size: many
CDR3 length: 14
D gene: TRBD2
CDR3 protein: CSARDSGVYNEQFF
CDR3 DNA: TGCAGTGCTAGGGATAGCGGGGTATATAATGAGCAGTTCTTC

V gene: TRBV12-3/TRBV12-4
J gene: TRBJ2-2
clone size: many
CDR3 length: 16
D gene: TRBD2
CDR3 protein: CASREAGGPNTGELFF
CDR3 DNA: TGTGCCAGCCGAGAAGCGGGGGGTCCAAACACCGGGGAGCTGTTTTTT

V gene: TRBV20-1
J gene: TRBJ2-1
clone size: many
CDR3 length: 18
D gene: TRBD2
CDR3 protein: CSAKTLAGAVPGNNEQFF
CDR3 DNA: TGCAGTGCTAAAACCCTAGCGGGAGCCGTTCCGGGGAACAATGAGCAGTTCTTC

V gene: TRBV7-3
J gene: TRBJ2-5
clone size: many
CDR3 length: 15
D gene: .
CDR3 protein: CASSPHRTEEETQYF
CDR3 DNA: TGTGCCAGCAGCCCCCACCGGACAGAAGAAGAGACCCAGTACTTC

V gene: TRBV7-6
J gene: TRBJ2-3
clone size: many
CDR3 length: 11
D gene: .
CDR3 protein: CASMGGDTQYF
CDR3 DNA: TGTGCCAGCATGGGGGGAGATACGCAGTATTTT